This TCR beta chain was identified during a study of blood T cell repertoires in COVID-19. Whole-study context: From T cells, B-cell-depleted T cells, or PBMCs came the material, which was cDNA or gDNA.

Sequencing used immunoSEQ multiplex PCR; TCRdb keeps in-frame clones, though not all of them. The sample carries about 350,000 clones, approximately 89% recorded once. The CDR3 contains 17 residues. V was pared by 4 bases and J by 0 bases, with 9 bases of the junction left unmatched. CDR1 and CDR2 from the germline V gene are WNHNN and SYGVQD (reference sequence). This receptor was taken from a woman between 55 and 75 years old with COVID-19, enrolled during active disease. The chain combines TRBV10-1 with TRBJ2-3; 8 bases map to TRBD2. The sample consisted of peripheral blood. CDR3 loop: CASSGDTSGLSTDTQYF. The CDR3 DNA is TGCGCCAGCAGTGGAGATACTAGCGGACTTAGCACAGATACGCAGTATTTT.